This entry lists 29 T cell receptor beta chains sequenced from one sample in a study of blood T cell repertoires in COVID-19. Some clones are missing from TCRdb's copy, which holds only in-frame ones; the method was immunoSEQ multiplex PCR. The table records a few hundred thousand clones, roughly 88% of them present only once. Sequences were obtained from peripheral blood. These receptors came from a woman in her twenties or thirties with COVID-19, enrolled during active disease.

The V and J genes are TRBV29-1 and TRBJ2-5; weak D call: TRBD2 (5 bases). The CDR3 spans 16 residues. V lost 0 bases and J 5 bases, leaving 19 bases between the germline ends. Germline assignment: CDR1 SQVTM and CDR2 ANQGSEA. CDR3 loop: CSVEDQDGLSFETQYF. The CDR3, as DNA: TGCAGCGTTGAAGATCAGGACGGACTCAGCTTCGAGACCCAGTACTTC.

This chain's CDR3 is CASSISDRPEDTEAFF. CDR3 in DNA: TGTGCCAGTAGTATCTCGGACAGGCCAGAGGACACTGAAGCTTTCTTT. The V and J genes are TRBV19 and TRBJ1-1; 7 nucleotides match TRBD1. V gave up 3 bases and J gave up 3 bases; unmatched junction bases: 10. The CDR3 consists of 16 residues. Looked up from germline, CDR1 is LNHDA and CDR2 is SQIVND (reference sequence).

A remark on this clone: The identical CDR3 is also encoded by other nucleotide sequences in the sample. In nucleotides, the CDR3 is TGTGCCAGCAGCTTAGTAGGGCTAGCGGAGACCCAGTACTTC. It encodes CASSLVGLAETQYF. The chain recombines TRBV7-2 with TRBJ2-5; D is possibly TRBD2 (6 bases). Germline V gene data show CDR1 as SGHTA and CDR2 as FQGNSA. Between the trimmed V and J ends, which lost 1 base and 5 bases, there was a span of 11 bases. The CDR3 sequence is 14 residues long.

The chain employs TRBV3-1 (or the pseudogene TRBV3-2) and TRBJ1-3, with D unresolved. The V gene lost 3 bases and the J gene lost 4 bases, with 16 bases spanning the gap. This CDR3 contains 16 residues. CDR1 and CDR2 (germline): LGHDT, YNNKEL (reference sequence). The CDR3 nucleotides are TGTGCCAGCAGCCACCACGGGAGCTCTCTCGGAAACACCATATATTTT. It encodes CASSHHGSSLGNTIYF.

The rearrangement joins TRBV6-6 to TRBJ1-5; the D gene is possibly TRBD1 (5 bases). CDR1 MNHNY and CDR2 SVGAGI come from the germline V gene (reference sequence). The ends were cut back, 7 bases at V and 0 bases at J, with 16 bases in the middle. The CDR3 is made up of 16 amino acids. CDR3 loop: CASTSLGTYSNQPQHF. In nucleotides, the CDR3 is TGTGCCAGCACCTCGTTGGGGACTTATAGCAATCAGCCCCAGCATTTT.

The chain carries TRBV7-2 and TRBJ2-1; D unresolved. V was shortened by 2 bases and J by 7 bases, with 9 bases between the two germline ends. The CDR3 covers 13 residues. The germline V gene has CDR1 SGHTA and CDR2 FQGNSA. The CDR3 reads CASSLSQLNEQFF. CDR3 nucleotide sequence: TGTGCCAGCAGCTTATCACAGTTGAATGAGCAGTTCTTC.

The gene calls are TRBV6-2 or TRBV6-3 and TRBJ2-4; no firm D call. In germline, CDR1 is MNHEY, CDR2 SVGEGT. Deletions cut 4 bases from V and 0 bases from J, with 10 bases between. CDR3 length: 15 amino acids. The DNA for the CDR3 is TGTGCCAGCAGTTTTGGTAGAGGAGCCAAAAACATTCAGTACTTC. Translation: CASSFGRGAKNIQYF.

This chain joins TRBV2 and TRBJ1-2; D not resolved. The germline V gene has CDR1 SNHLY and CDR2 FYNNEI. The CDR3 runs 14 residues. V lost 4 bases, J lost 8 bases, and 17 bases lay in between. CDR3 region: CASSGNVGSGGYTF. The CDR3 coding sequence is TGTGCCAGCAGTGGGAACGTCGGGTCGGGGGGCTACACCTTC.

J is TRBJ1-5 and V is TRBV6-1, with D hard to call. V lost 1 base and J 3 bases, leaving 10 bases between the germline ends. The germline CDR1 and CDR2 sequences are MNHNS and SASEGT. The CDR3 totals 15 residues. The CDR3 DNA follows: TGTGCCAGCAGTGAAGGACTGACCTACAATCAGCCCCAGCATTTT. Encoded protein: CASSEGLTYNQPQHF.

The chain is built from TRBV2 and TRBJ1-1, with 8 bases fitting TRBD1. The CDR3 is 15 amino acids. The V gene end was trimmed by 4 bases and the J gene end by 5 bases; junction bases not matched to a gene: 9. Germline CDR1 reads SNHLY; CDR2 reads FYNNEI. The CDR3 sequence is CASSGRTGLETEAFF. DNA for the CDR3: TGTGCCAGCAGTGGCCGGACAGGGTTGGAAACTGAAGCTTTCTTT. Filled out from reference TRBV2 and TRBJ1-1, the complete variable domain reads EPEVTQTPSHQVTQMGQEVILRCVPISNHLYFYWYRQILGQKVEFLVSFYNNEISEKSEIFDDQFSVERPDGSNFTLKIRSTKLEDSAMYFCASSGRTGLETEAFFGQGTRLTVV.

This clone has a single count. The chain joins TRBV6-5 to TRBJ1-6, with 11 bases matching TRBD1. Per the germline V gene, CDR1 is MNHEY and CDR2 is SVGAGI. Germline trimming cut 9 bases from V and 14 bases from J; bases unmatched to any gene: 15. This CDR3 spans 15 amino acids. The CDR3 is CASLPGTGGLLALHF. The DNA for the CDR3 is TGTGCCAGTCTCCCCGGGACAGGGGGACTTTTGGCCCTCCACTTT.

This chain links TRBV24-1 with TRBJ1-2; D unresolved. Germline assignment: CDR1 KGHDR and CDR2 SFDVKD. V lost 5 bases, J lost 7 bases, and 13 bases lay in between. The CDR3 spans 13 residues. CDR3 in amino acids: CATSGGWATGYTF. The CDR3 DNA sequence: TGTGCCACCAGTGGAGGGTGGGCGACTGGCTACACCTTC.

V usage is TRBV7-8 and J usage is TRBJ1-3; no reliable D call. In germline, CDR1 is SGHVS, CDR2 FQNEAQ. This CDR3 comprises 15 residues. V gave up 1 base and J gave up 0 bases, with 7 bases separating them. The DNA of the CDR3 is TGTGCCAGCAGCTTAGATGGCCTCTCTGGAAACACCATATATTTT. This encodes CASSLDGLSGNTIYF.

Turning to this clone: The junction and the germline gene differ at one end; a read error may be behind it. V usage is TRBV5-1 and J usage is TRBJ1-2; TRBD1 matches 8 bases. This CDR3 region has 12 residues. Germline values: CDR1 SGHRS, CDR2 YFSETQ. CDR3 residues: CASSPGGAETSF. The CDR3 nucleotides read TGCGCCAGCAGCCCAGGGGGCGCGGAAACTTCTTTC.

The chain combines TRBV30 with TRBJ1-2, with a possible D match to TRBD1 (6 bases). V was trimmed by 6 bases and J by 4 bases, leaving 12 bases between them. There are 12 residues in the CDR3. Germline CDR1 reads GTSNPN; CDR2 reads SVGIG (reference sequence). Written as DNA, the CDR3 is TGTGCCTGCCGGGAGGGGGGCTATGGCTACACCTTC. It yields the protein CACREGGYGYTF.

The rearrangement joins TRBV7-2 to TRBJ1-2; 8 bases match TRBD1. With 5 bases clipped from V and 5 bases from J, the junction kept 13 bases outside the gene matches. The CDR3 sequence is 16 residues long. CDR1 and CDR2 from the germline V gene are SGHTA and FQGNSA. The CDR3 nucleotides are TGTGCCAGCAGCCAAGGATTCACAGGGGGGTTGTATGGCTACACCTTC. Translated, it gives CASSQGFTGGLYGYTF. Full variable domain (missing parts from reference TRBV7-2 and TRBJ1-2): GAGVSQSPSNKVTEKGKDVELRCDPISGHTALYWYRQSLGQGLEFLIYFQGNSAPDKSGLPSDRFSAERTGGSVSTLTIQRTQQEDSAVYLCASSQGFTGGLYGYTFGSGTRLTVV.

The V gene is TRBV11-3, the J gene TRBJ2-2; TRBD2 matches at 13 bases. Germline V gene lookup returns CDR1 SGHNT and CDR2 YENEEA. The CDR3 spans 19 residues. V shed 1 base and J 3 bases; nucleotides not matched to a gene: 8. The CDR3 sequence is CASSLVLAGGPDDTGELFF. In DNA form, the CDR3 reads TGTGCCAGCAGCTTAGTACTAGCGGGGGGGCCCGACGACACCGGGGAGCTGTTTTTT.

The chain joins TRBV15 to TRBJ2-6; D is perhaps TRBD1 (7 bases). The CDR3 totals 20 residues. V was pared by 0 bases and J by 4 bases, with 22 bases between. CDR1 and CDR2 (germline): LNHNV, YYDKDF (reference sequence). The CDR3: CATSRDLGQRPAGGANVLTF. The DNA for the CDR3 is TGTGCCACCAGCAGAGATCTGGGACAGCGGCCGGCGGGGGGGGCCAACGTCCTGACTTTC.

The CDR3 nucleotides are TGTGCCAGCGGTGGGGGGGCAGGAGATACGCAGTATTTT. The encoded protein is CASGGGAGDTQYF. The V and J genes are TRBV19 and TRBJ2-3, with D possibly being TRBD2 (7 bases). The V gene's germline CDR1 is LNHDA and CDR2 SQIVND (reference sequence). The CDR3 consists of 13 residues. Trimming stripped 9 bases from V and 5 bases from J, with 15 bases between.

The gene calls are TRBV5-1 and TRBJ2-1, with 8 bases aligning to TRBD2. The CDR3 length is 15 residues. Germline V lookup: CDR1 SGHRS, CDR2 YFSETQ. The J segment lost 4 bases and the V segment lost 2 bases, leaving 5 bases of the junction unmatched. For the CDR3, the DNA is TGCGCCAGCAGCTTTGGGGCGGGGGGATACAATGAGCAGTTCTTC. This gives the protein CASSFGAGGYNEQFF.

The chain employs TRBV6-6 and TRBJ1-2; D is unresolved. This CDR3 has 14 residues. The germline V gene has CDR1 MNHNY and CDR2 SVGAGI (reference sequence). The V gene lost 0 bases and the J gene lost 2 bases, with 7 bases spanning the gap. CDR3 residues: CASSYSTVNYGYTF. The CDR3, as DNA: TGTGCCAGCAGTTACTCAACAGTAAACTATGGCTACACCTTC.

Here the CDR3 DNA reads TGTGCCAGCTCAGCACAGGGACAGGTAACTGAAGCTTTCTTT. Its protein is CASSAQGQVTEAFF. The rearrangement links TRBV18 to TRBJ1-1; 8 nucleotides line up with TRBD1. The CDR3 length is 14 residues. CDR1 is KGHSH, CDR2 LQKENI, per germline. After removal of 5 bases from V and 5 bases from J, the junction contained 7 bases not matched to a gene.

The chain links TRBV10-3 to TRBJ1-1, with 8 bases that match TRBD1. Germline CDR1 and CDR2: ENHRY and SYGVKD. J lost 9 bases, V lost 6 bases, and 3 bases had no gene match. The CDR3 contains 11 residues. The CDR3 DNA sequence: TGTGCCATCAGGGGGACAGGCCAAGCTTTCTTT. This encodes CAIRGTGQAFF.

The DNA for the CDR3 is TGCGCCAGCAGTTTGAGCGGGGGGGCGGGAGAGACCCAGTACTTC. This translates into CASSLSGGAGETQYF. This chain uses TRBV10-2 with TRBJ2-5; 10 bases are shared with TRBD2. CDR3 size: 15 residues. The V gene's germline CDR1 is WSHSY and CDR2 SAAADI. The V segment lost 5 bases and the J segment 4 bases; nucleotides outside the gene matches: 7.

V usage is TRBV5-1 and J usage is TRBJ1-1, with D perhaps matching TRBD1 (5 bases). The V gene's germline CDR1 is SGHRS and CDR2 YFSETQ. This CDR3 comprises 16 residues. Trimming removed 4 bases from V and 2 bases from J, with 18 bases in between. The CDR3 bases are TGCGCCAGCAGCCCGGGGCGGGGAGGGATTAACACTGAAGCTTTCTTT. Its translation: CASSPGRGGINTEAFF.

This sequence joins TRBV27 and TRBJ2-5; D unresolved. V was clipped by 3 bases and J by 5 bases, with 10 bases between them. Per germline, CDR1 MNHEY and CDR2 SMNVEV (reference sequence). This CDR3 is 13 amino acids long. The CDR3 region has the DNA TGTGCCAGCAGTTTTTTCTCGGGTGAGACCCAGTACTTC. The encoded protein is CASSFFSGETQYF.

This clone appeared a few times. The gene calls are TRBV9 and TRBJ1-1; unclear D gene. CDR1 and CDR2 from the germline V gene are SGDLS and YYNGEE. Deletions cut 0 bases from V and 3 bases from J, with 9 bases between. The CDR3 runs to 14 residues. The CDR3 bases are TGTGCCAGCAGCGTAGGTCGGGAGGACACTGAAGCTTTCTTT. Translated, it gives CASSVGREDTEAFF.

The gene calls are TRBV7-8 and TRBJ2-2, with D perhaps TRBD2 (6 bases). CDR3 length equals 14 residues. Germline V CDR1 and CDR2: SGHVS, FQNEAQ. CDR3 nucleotide sequence: TGTGCTTCAGCGGAGGGTGGGCAGACCGGGGAGCTGTTTTTT. Translation: CASAEGGQTGELFF.

The chain combines TRBV4-1 with TRBJ1-4; 8 positions agree with TRBD1. The CDR3 has 16 amino acids. Germline-derived CDR1 and CDR2 are MGHRA and YSYEKL. Trimming removed 0 bases from V and 3 bases from J; junction bases left unmatched: 3. CDR3 sequence: CASSQDRDRPNEKLFF. The CDR3 nucleotides read TGCGCCAGCAGCCAAGATCGGGACAGGCCTAATGAAAAACTGTTTTTT.